Following are 10 T cell receptor beta chains from one sample sequenced in a study of cytomegalovirus exposure and HLA in healthy donors. PCR primers comprised 60 Vbeta and 13 Jbeta primers. The protocol was immunoSEQ multiplex PCR, while the TCRdb copy is restricted to in-frame clones and leaves out a portion. The sample includes around 200,000 clones, under 85% of them seen just once. The sequenced sample consisted of PBMCs. Every receptor here comes from a female donor in good health and CMV-seronegative.

The chain recombines TRBV7-3 with TRBJ2-7; 7 bases match TRBD1. V was pared by 2 bases and J by 1 base, with 11 bases of the junction left unmatched. Germline V gene sequence: CDR1 SGHTA, CDR2 FQGTGA. This CDR3 has 17 residues. This CDR3 is CASSLSDRQGQSYEQYF. The CDR3 nucleotides are TGTGCCAGCAGCTTATCGGACAGACAGGGTCAATCCTACGAGCAGTACTTC. The variable domain in full, completed from reference TRBV7-3 and TRBJ2-7, reads GAGVSQTPSNKVTEKGKYVELRCDPISGHTALYWYRQSLGQGPEFLIYFQGTGAADDSGLPNDRFFAVRPEGSVSTLKIQRTERGDSAVYLCASSLSDRQGQSYEQYFGPGTRLTVT.

V is TRBV30 and J is TRBJ2-7; tentative D call: TRBD2 (6 bases). Per germline, CDR1 GTSNPN and CDR2 SVGIG (reference sequence). The CDR3 runs to 13 residues. V shed 8 bases and J shed 6 bases, with 20 bases lying between them. Here the CDR3 reads CALRSASSAEQYF. Here the CDR3 DNA reads TGTGCCCTACGGTCCGCGTCTAGCGCCGAGCAGTACTTC. Looking up the rest from reference TRBV30 and TRBJ2-7 gives the full variable domain: SQTIHQWPATLVQPVGSPLSLECTVEGTSNPNLYWYRQAAGRGLQLLFYSVGIGQISSEVPQNLSASRPQDRQFILSSKKLLLSDSGFYLCALRSASSAEQYFGPGTRLTVT.

This chain's CDR3 is CASSQGLSSYNEQFF. CDR3 bases: TGCGCCAGCAGCCAAGGACTCAGCTCCTACAATGAGCAGTTCTTC. V usage is TRBV5-1 and J usage is TRBJ2-1, with D possibly being TRBD2 (5 bases). Trimming took 4 bases from V and 0 from J, leaving 11 bases between them. The CDR3 spans 15 residues. The V gene's germline CDR1 is SGHRS and CDR2 YFSETQ.

The rearrangement links TRBV18 to TRBJ1-2; D is perhaps TRBD1 (6 bases). This CDR3 is 15 amino acids long. Trimming removed 3 bases from V and 0 bases from J, with 11 bases in between. CDR1 KGHSH and CDR2 LQKENI come from the germline V gene. The DNA for the CDR3 is TGTGCCAGCTCACCTTCTGGGACACCTAACTATGGCTACACCTTC. This codes for CASSPSGTPNYGYTF. The complete variable domain, with remaining parts taken from reference TRBV18 and TRBJ1-2, reads NAGVMQNPRHLVRRRGQEARLRCSPMKGHSHVYWYRQLPEEGLKFMVYLQKENIIDESGMPKERFSAEFPKEGPSILRIQQVVRGDSAAYFCASSPSGTPNYGYTFGSGTRLTVV.

This rearrangement joins TRBV7-2 to TRBJ2-1; 7 bases line up with TRBD1. CDR3 length: 15 residues. Germline CDR1 SGHTA, CDR2 FQGNSA. Losses at the gene ends were 4 bases for V and 1 base for J; bases not matched to a gene: 4. The CDR3 DNA reads TGTGCCAGCAGCTCAGACAGGGCATCCTACAATGAGCAGTTCTTC. Its translation: CASSSDRASYNEQFF.

The chain employs TRBV7-9 and TRBJ1-5, with TRBD1 identical over 8 bases. V lost 5 bases and J lost 5; bases outside the gene matches: 5. This CDR3 spans 14 amino acids. Germline CDR1 SEHNR, CDR2 FQNEAQ (reference sequence). The CDR3 sequence is CASSPQTGDQPQHF. CDR3 DNA sequence: TGTGCCAGCAGCCCTCAGACAGGGGATCAGCCCCAGCATTTT.

This clone was observed once. V usage is TRBV4-1 and J usage is TRBJ1-2; no definite D call. This CDR3 spans 14 amino acids. Trimming removed 1 base at V and 6 bases at J, with 12 bases between. Germline CDR1 is MGHRA and CDR2 is YSYEKL. The CDR3, as DNA: TGCGCCAGCAGCCAAGTGGAAGGGAGGCATGGCTACACCTTC. Translation: CASSQVEGRHGYTF.

CDR3 in amino acids: CASSLFGGSTDTQYF. The CDR3 DNA is TGTGCCAGCAGCTTATTTGGAGGGAGCACAGATACGCAGTATTTT. The chain employs TRBV7-2 and TRBJ2-3; D perhaps matches TRBD2 (6 bases). CDR3 size: 15 residues. Germline V gene sequence: CDR1 SGHTA, CDR2 FQGNSA. The V gene lost 2 bases and the J gene lost 0 bases, with 9 bases spanning the gap. Filled out from reference TRBV7-2 and TRBJ2-3, the complete variable domain reads GAGVSQSPSNKVTEKGKDVELRCDPISGHTALYWYRQSLGQGLEFLIYFQGNSAPDKSGLPSDRFSAERTGGSVSTLTIQRTQQEDSAVYLCASSLFGGSTDTQYFGPGTRLTVL.

J is TRBJ2-1 and V is TRBV19, with 8 bases identical to TRBD2. Germline CDR1 reads LNHDA; CDR2 reads SQIVND (reference sequence). The CDR3 is 14 amino acids. V was pared by 2 bases and J by 5 bases, with 2 bases of the junction left unmatched. The DNA for the CDR3 is TGTGCCAGTAGTATAAGCGGGGGACACAATGAGCAGTTCTTC. The encoded protein is CASSISGGHNEQFF.

The chain couples TRBV28 to TRBJ1-5; 8 bases are a match to TRBD1. Trimming cost V 5 bases and J 0 bases; bases outside gene matches: 15. Germline V lookup: CDR1 MDHEN, CDR2 SYDVKM. The CDR3 has 19 amino acids. This chain's CDR3 is CASSGVRGPYHDSNQPQHF. The CDR3 bases are TGTGCCAGCAGTGGGGTCAGGGGGCCATACCACGATAGCAATCAGCCCCAGCATTTT.